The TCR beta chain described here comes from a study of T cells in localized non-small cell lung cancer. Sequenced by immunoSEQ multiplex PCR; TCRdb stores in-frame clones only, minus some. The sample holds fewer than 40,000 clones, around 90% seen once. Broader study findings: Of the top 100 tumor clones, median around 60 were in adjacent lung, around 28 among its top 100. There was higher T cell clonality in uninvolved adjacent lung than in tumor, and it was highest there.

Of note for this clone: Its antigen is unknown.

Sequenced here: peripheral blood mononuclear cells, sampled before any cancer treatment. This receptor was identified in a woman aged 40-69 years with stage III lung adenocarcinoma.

The CDR3 spells CASSQARAGAEKLFF. The CDR3 region has the DNA TGTGCCAGCAGCCAAGCTAGGGCCGGGGCTGAAAAACTGTTTTTT. V usage is TRBV4-2 and J usage is TRBJ1-4; the D gene is possibly TRBD1 (5 bases). Per germline, CDR1 LGHNA and CDR2 YNFKEQ. This CDR3 is 15 amino acids long. The V end was cut by 1 base, the J end by 7 bases, with 13 bases between.